What follows are 26 T cell receptor beta chains derived from one specimen sequenced in a study of T cell repertoires in cytomegalovirus infection. TCRdb reprocessed the reads via MiXCR and lists one record per CDR3 protein. The sample gives approximately 700,000 distinct CDR3 sequences, 35% of which show up once; 2.8% is in the top ten. The sample was PBMCs. Every receptor here comes from a human donor in good health (CMV status not recorded). Some clones in this sample may be carry-over from other donors' samples.

This chain connects TRBV6-5 to TRBJ1-6; D remains ambiguous. The germline gives CDR1 MNHEY, CDR2 SVGAGI. V lost 4 bases and J 4 bases, leaving 11 bases between the germline ends. CDR3 size: 15 residues. The DNA of the CDR3 is TGTGCCAGCAGTTTATCAGTGAATTATAATTCACCCCTCCACTTT. Encoded protein: CASSLSVNYNSPLHF.

A few counts support this clonotype. The chain links TRBV28 to TRBJ2-6; D unresolved. CDR1 is MDHEN, CDR2 SYDVKM, per germline. CDR3 length: 17 residues. Trimming took 5 bases from V and 0 from J, leaving 14 bases between them. DNA for the CDR3: TGTGCCAGCAGTCCACCTCCACGTATCTCTGGGGCCAACGTCCTGACTTTC. Residues: CASSPPPRISGANVLTF.

J is TRBJ1-2 and V is TRBV2; 8 bases align to TRBD1. The V gene end was trimmed by 9 bases and the J gene end by 2 bases; junction bases not matched to a gene: 8. The germline gives CDR1 SNHLY, CDR2 FYNNEI. CDR3 size: 14 residues. The CDR3 DNA reads TGTGCCAGGGGCGGGACAGGTTGGAACTATGGCTACACCTTC. Protein sequence: CARGGTGWNYGYTF.

This clonotype was counted many times. The rearrangement uses TRBV20-1 and TRBJ2-7; 15 nucleotides align to TRBD2. V dropped 3 bases and J dropped 5; count of bases not matched to a gene: 5. There are 15 residues in the CDR3. Germline V lookup: CDR1 DFQATT, CDR2 SNEGSKA (reference sequence). DNA of the CDR3: TGCAGTGCTAGGGGAGGGACTAGCGGGAGGAACGAGCAGTACTTC. Protein sequence: CSARGGTSGRNEQYF.

Only a few counts were recorded for this clonotype. The rearrangement links TRBV12-3 or TRBV12-4 to TRBJ1-5; D is unclear. The CDR3 spans 13 residues. The germline V and J ends were trimmed by 6 bases and 4 bases, with 10 bases remaining between them. CDR3 sequence reads: CASRRTLNQPQHF. The CDR3 DNA is TGTGCCAGCAGGAGGACTCTTAATCAGCCCCAGCATTTT.

The chain employs TRBV29-1 and TRBJ2-5; 7 bases map to TRBD2. This CDR3 has 14 amino acids. Germline V gene sequence: CDR1 SQVTM, CDR2 ANQGSEA. V dropped 2 bases and J dropped 2; count of bases not matched to a gene: 5. CDR3 in DNA: TGCAGCGTTGAACTGGCGGGAGAACAAGAGACCCAGTACTTC. Its translation: CSVELAGEQETQYF.

This clonotype was seen only a few times. V usage is TRBV11-2 and J usage is TRBJ2-7, with 7 bases that match TRBD2. The V gene's germline CDR1 is SGHAT and CDR2 FQNNGV. The ends lost 1 base at V and 2 bases at J; junction bases unmatched: 8. The CDR3 extends over 16 amino acids. This CDR3 is CASSLVWREITYEQYF. The CDR3 nucleotides are TGTGCCAGCAGCTTAGTCTGGCGGGAGATCACCTACGAGCAGTACTTC. Variable domain in full (rest from reference TRBV11-2 and TRBJ2-7): EAGVAQSPRYKIIEKRQSVAFWCNPISGHATLYWYQQILGQGPKLLIQFQNNGVVDDSQLPKDRFSAERLKGVDSTLKIQPAKLEDSAVYLCASSLVWREITYEQYFGPGTRLTVT.

This clonotype was seen once. The rearrangement uses TRBV11-2 and TRBJ2-3; D remains unclear. CDR3 length: 14 amino acids. CDR1 is SGHAT and CDR2 is FQNNGV in the germline V gene. Trimming removed 6 bases from V and 4 bases from J, with 14 bases in between. The CDR3 DNA is TGTGCCAGCAGGCACCGCCAGGAGTCAGATACGCAGTATTTT. Protein product: CASRHRQESDTQYF.

The V gene is TRBV28, the J gene TRBJ2-5; no reliable D call. Germline loops: CDR1 MDHEN, CDR2 SYDVKM. The V and J ends lost 2 bases and 6 bases respectively, with 22 bases between them. This CDR3 has 17 residues. This chain's CDR3 is CASSLNSDPSFRQTQYF. In DNA form, the CDR3 reads TGTGCCAGCAGTTTAAATTCAGACCCCTCTTTCCGTCAGACCCAGTACTTC.

CDR3 in amino acids: CASRGGLGANVLTF. DNA for the CDR3: TGTGCCAGCAGGGGGGGGCTCGGGGCCAACGTCCTGACTTTC. The chain joins TRBV28 to TRBJ2-6; D possibly corresponds to TRBD2 (7 bases). The ends were cut back, 6 bases at V and 4 bases at J, with 10 bases in the middle. The CDR3 runs 14 residues. Germline CDR1 reads MDHEN; CDR2 reads SYDVKM.

This chain uses TRBV19 with TRBJ2-7; D is uncertain. The CDR3 is 12 amino acids. CDR1 and CDR2 (germline): LNHDA, SQIVND (reference sequence). Trimming stripped 7 bases from V and 3 bases from J, with 10 bases between. CDR3 amino acids: CASIGSDYEQYF. The CDR3 region has the DNA TGTGCCAGTATCGGGTCAGACTACGAGCAGTACTTC.

Only a few counts were recorded for this clonotype. The genes are TRBV4-1 and TRBJ1-1; a possible D gene is TRBD1 (6 bases). The germline V gene has CDR1 MGHRA and CDR2 YSYEKL. There are 15 residues in the CDR3. Deletions cut 1 base from V and 4 bases from J, with 13 bases between. CDR3 bases: TGCGCCAGCAGCCAAGTCTCAACAGGGTCCACTGAAGCTTTCTTT. This encodes CASSQVSTGSTEAFF.

This clonotype was counted a few times. One junction end disagrees with the germline gene, perhaps due to a read error. J is TRBJ1-1 and V is TRBV7-9; D unresolved. The CDR3 totals 11 residues. Germline CDR1 reads SEHNR; CDR2 reads FQNEAQ (reference sequence). CDR3 in DNA: TGTGCCAGCAGCTTAGCCCTCCCCACCGGGTTT. Protein sequence: CASSLALPTGF.

With regard to this clonotype: Relative to the germline gene, one junction end is altered; a read error may explain this. The chain uses TRBV5-5 and TRBJ2-1; 12 nucleotides match TRBD1. This CDR3 contains 13 residues. CDR1 SGHKS and CDR2 YYEKEE come from the germline V gene (reference sequence). The CDR3 spells CASSLVPGQGASF. In DNA form, the CDR3 reads TGTGCCAGCAGCTTGGTTCCGGGACAGGGGGCTTCGTTC.

The V gene is TRBV5-5, the J gene TRBJ2-1; D uncertain. CDR1 SGHKS and CDR2 YYEKEE come from the germline V gene (reference sequence). The CDR3 sequence is 13 residues long. The germline V and J ends were trimmed by 4 bases and 4 bases, with 9 bases remaining between them. The CDR3 region has the DNA TGTGCCAGCAGCCCCCCGGAATACAATGAGCAGTTCTTC. The encoded protein is CASSPPEYNEQFF.

The V and J genes are TRBV12-3 or TRBV12-4 and TRBJ1-4, with D hard to call. The CDR3 consists of 16 residues. Trimming removed 2 bases from V and 5 bases from J, with 15 bases in between. CDR3 residues: CASSLTLEGSNEKLFF. The CDR3 coding sequence is TGTGCCAGCAGTTTAACGCTGGAGGGATCAAATGAAAAACTGTTTTTT.

As to this clonotype: A read error may account for a junction end that differs from germline. The V call is TRBV6-6, the J call TRBJ1-6, with 7 bases matching TRBD1. Per germline, CDR1 MNHNY and CDR2 SVGAGI (reference sequence). CDR3 length: 16 amino acids. The CDR3 loop reads CASSYSGQAFNSSLHF. In DNA form, the CDR3 reads TGTGCCAGCAGTTACTCCGGACAGGCCTTTAATTCATCCCTCCACTTT.

This rearrangement joins TRBV5-4 to TRBJ1-6, with unresolved D. The CDR3 totals 14 residues. V was pared by 0 bases and J by 6 bases, with 7 bases between. Germline assignment: CDR1 SGHNT and CDR2 YYREEE (reference sequence). This CDR3 reads CASSLGHLNSPLHF. CDR3 bases: TGTGCCAGCAGCTTGGGACACCTTAATTCACCCCTCCACTTT.

This clonotype was detected only a few times. The chain employs TRBV11-2 and TRBJ2-5; TRBD1 might be the D (5 bases). Germline-derived CDR1 and CDR2 are SGHAT and FQNNGV. Trimming shortened V by 6 bases and J by 2 bases, and 10 bases separated the two germline ends. The CDR3 is 13 residues long. DNA of the CDR3: TGTGCCAGCAGACATGGGGCACAAGAGACCCAGTACTTC. It yields the protein CASRHGAQETQYF.

This clonotype was seen a few times. This chain connects TRBV28 to TRBJ2-2, with TRBD1 identical over 7 bases. CDR3 length: 16 residues. Germline V lookup: CDR1 MDHEN, CDR2 SYDVKM. V was pared by 1 base and J by 4 bases, with 6 bases of the junction left unmatched. CDR3: CASSLYFRDSTGELFF. The CDR3 DNA reads as TGTGCCAGCAGTTTATATTTTCGGGACAGCACCGGGGAGCTGTTTTTT.

This clonotype came up a few times. The chain combines TRBV7-3 with TRBJ2-1, with D possibly being TRBD1 (6 bases). The V and J ends lost 5 bases and 3 bases respectively, with 14 bases between them. This CDR3 region has 15 residues. Looked up from germline, CDR1 is SGHTA and CDR2 is FQGTGA. CDR3 coding DNA: TGTGCCAGCAGCGCGACAGGAGGTAGCTACAATGAGCAGTTCTTC. Translation: CASSATGGSYNEQFF.

The gene calls are TRBV7-9 and TRBJ2-7; 9 nucleotides line up with TRBD2. Germline values: CDR1 SEHNR, CDR2 FQNEAQ (reference sequence). This CDR3 spans 16 amino acids. After removal of 5 bases from V and 5 bases from J, the junction contained 13 bases not matched to a gene. The CDR3 region is CASSRYIAGASHEQYF. The CDR3 nucleotides are TGTGCCAGCAGCCGGTATATAGCGGGAGCTTCCCACGAGCAGTACTTC.

This sequence joins TRBV4-2 and TRBJ1-1; D not resolved. The germline V gene has CDR1 LGHNA and CDR2 YNFKEQ. V dropped 2 bases and J dropped 1 base, with 8 bases sitting between them. The CDR3 loop spans 14 amino acids. For the CDR3, the DNA is TGTGCCAGCAGCCAAACAGTCCCGAACACTGAAGCTTTCTTT. Protein product: CASSQTVPNTEAFF.

About this clonotype: This may be a read error: a much more frequent sequence differs by one nucleotide. This sequence joins TRBV25-1 and TRBJ2-7, with D tentatively TRBD1 (5 bases). The CDR3 extends over 14 amino acids. V lost 7 bases to trimming and J lost 5 bases, with 18 bases between them. Germline CDR1 MGHDK, CDR2 SYGVNS. The CDR3 reads CASIPCSGLHEQYF. CDR3 nucleotides: TGTGCCAGCATTCCGTGCTCAGGGTTGCACGAGCAGTACTTC.

The V call is TRBV29-1, the J call TRBJ2-1, with D hard to call. Germline V CDR1 and CDR2: SQVTM, ANQGSEA. The CDR3 length is 11 residues. The V end lost 3 bases, the J end lost 8 bases, and 8 bases lay between the germline ends. This CDR3 is CSVDDGDEQFF. As DNA, the CDR3 is TGCAGCGTTGATGATGGGGATGAGCAGTTCTTC.

Here the CDR3 reads CASSEAWGDTEAFF. The CDR3 bases are TGTGCCAGCAGTGAAGCTTGGGGGGACACTGAAGCTTTCTTT. J is TRBJ1-1 and V is TRBV6-1, with D maybe TRBD1 (5 bases). CDR3 length: 14 amino acids. Germline lookup yields CDR1 MNHNS and CDR2 SASEGT. Trimming removed 0 bases from V and 3 bases from J, with 8 bases in between.